This T cell receptor beta chain was documented in a study of T cell responses to AZD1222 COVID-19 vaccine. General study findings and limits: The sample set comprised mostly white British donors with more females, and clonal diversity was possibly underestimated.

V lost 1 base to trimming and J lost 7 bases, with 11 bases between them. The CDR3 totals 13 residues. Germline CDR1 reads LNHDA; CDR2 reads SQIVND (reference sequence). To note about this clone: Its specificity is not known.

Sequencing used immunoSEQ multiplex PCR; TCRdb keeps in-frame clones, though not all of them. The sample consists of about 140,000 clones, roughly 88% of them appearing once. The sample was peripheral blood, taken 28 days after the second AZD1222 dose. The V and J genes are TRBV19 and TRBJ2-7, with D uncertain. The TCR sequence derives from an adult who received the AZD1222 COVID-19 vaccine. The CDR3 sequence: CASSIGGTGEQYF. DNA for the CDR3: TGTGCCAGTAGTATAGGTGGTACCGGGGAGCAGTACTTC.